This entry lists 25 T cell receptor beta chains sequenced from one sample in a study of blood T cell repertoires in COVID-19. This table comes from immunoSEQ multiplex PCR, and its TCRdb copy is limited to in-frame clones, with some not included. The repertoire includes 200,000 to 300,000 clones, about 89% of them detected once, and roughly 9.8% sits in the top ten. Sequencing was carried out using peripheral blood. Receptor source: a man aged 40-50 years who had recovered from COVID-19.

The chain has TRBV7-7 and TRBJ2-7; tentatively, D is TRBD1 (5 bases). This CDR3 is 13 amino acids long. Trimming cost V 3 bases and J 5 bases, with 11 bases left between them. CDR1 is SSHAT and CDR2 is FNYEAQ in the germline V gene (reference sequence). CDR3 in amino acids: CASSLMGPHEQYF. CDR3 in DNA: TGTGCCAGCAGCTTGATGGGGCCTCACGAGCAGTACTTC.

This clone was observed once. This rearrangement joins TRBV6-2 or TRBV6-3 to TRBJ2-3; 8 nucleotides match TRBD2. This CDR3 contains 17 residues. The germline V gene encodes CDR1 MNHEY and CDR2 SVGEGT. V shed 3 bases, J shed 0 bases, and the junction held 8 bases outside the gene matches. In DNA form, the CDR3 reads TGTGCCAGCAGTTATCCAATAGCGGGACTTAGCACAGATACGCAGTATTTT. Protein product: CASSYPIAGLSTDTQYF.

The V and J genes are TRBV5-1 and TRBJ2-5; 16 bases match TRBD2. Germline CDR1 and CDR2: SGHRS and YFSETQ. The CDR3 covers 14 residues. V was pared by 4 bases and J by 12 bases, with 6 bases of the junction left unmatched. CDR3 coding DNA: TGCGCCAGCAGCCCGGGACTAGCGGGGGGGCCAGAGTACTTC. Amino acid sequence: CASSPGLAGGPEYF.

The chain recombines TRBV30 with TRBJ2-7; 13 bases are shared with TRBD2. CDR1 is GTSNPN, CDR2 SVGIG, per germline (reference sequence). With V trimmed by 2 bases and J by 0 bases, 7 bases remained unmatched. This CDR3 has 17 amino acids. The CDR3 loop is CAWSRGLAGASSYEQYF. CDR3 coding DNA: TGTGCCTGGAGTAGAGGACTAGCGGGAGCTAGCTCCTACGAGCAGTACTTC. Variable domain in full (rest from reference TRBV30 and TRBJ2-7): SQTIHQWPATLVQPVGSPLSLECTVEGTSNPNLYWYRQAAGRGLQLLFYSVGIGQISSEVPQNLSASRPQDRQFILSSKKLLLSDSGFYLCAWSRGLAGASSYEQYFGPGTRLTVT.

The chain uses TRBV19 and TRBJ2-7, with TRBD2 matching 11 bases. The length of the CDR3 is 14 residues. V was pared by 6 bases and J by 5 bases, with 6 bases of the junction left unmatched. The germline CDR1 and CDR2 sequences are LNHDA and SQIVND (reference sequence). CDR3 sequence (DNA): TGTGCCAGTAGCGTAGCGGGGGGGGCTGACGAGCAGTACTTC. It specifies CASSVAGGADEQYF.

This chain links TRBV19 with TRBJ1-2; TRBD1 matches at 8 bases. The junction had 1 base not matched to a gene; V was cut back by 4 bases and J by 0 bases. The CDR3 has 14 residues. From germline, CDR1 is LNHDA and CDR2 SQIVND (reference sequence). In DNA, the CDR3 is TGTGCCAGTAGTACGACAGGGGCTAACTATGGCTACACCTTC. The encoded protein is CASSTTGANYGYTF. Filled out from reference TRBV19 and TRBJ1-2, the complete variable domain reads DGGITQSPKYLFRKEGQNVTLSCEQNLNHDAMYWYRQDPGQGLRLIYYSQIVNDFQKGDIAEGYSVSREKKESFPLTVTSAQKNPTAFYLCASSTTGANYGYTFGSGTRLTVV.

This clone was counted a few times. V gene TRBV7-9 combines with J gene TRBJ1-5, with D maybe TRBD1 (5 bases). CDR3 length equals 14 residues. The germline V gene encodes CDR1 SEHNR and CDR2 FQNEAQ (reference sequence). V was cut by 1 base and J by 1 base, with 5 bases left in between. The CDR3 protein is CASSLEGSNQPQHF. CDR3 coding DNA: TGTGCCAGCAGCTTAGAGGGGAGCAATCAGCCCCAGCATTTT.

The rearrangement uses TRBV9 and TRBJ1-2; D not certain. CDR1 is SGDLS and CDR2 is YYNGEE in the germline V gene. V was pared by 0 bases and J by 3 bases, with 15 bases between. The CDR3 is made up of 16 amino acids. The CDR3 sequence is CASSVEVSLRDYGYTF. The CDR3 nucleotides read TGTGCCAGCAGCGTAGAAGTCAGCCTCCGGGACTATGGCTACACCTTC.

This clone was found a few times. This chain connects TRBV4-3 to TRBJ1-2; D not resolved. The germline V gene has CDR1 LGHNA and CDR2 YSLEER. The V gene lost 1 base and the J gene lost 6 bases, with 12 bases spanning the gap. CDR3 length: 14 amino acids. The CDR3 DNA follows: TGCGCCAGCAGCCAAGCCGGACGGAGGGATGGCTACACCTTC. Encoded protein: CASSQAGRRDGYTF.

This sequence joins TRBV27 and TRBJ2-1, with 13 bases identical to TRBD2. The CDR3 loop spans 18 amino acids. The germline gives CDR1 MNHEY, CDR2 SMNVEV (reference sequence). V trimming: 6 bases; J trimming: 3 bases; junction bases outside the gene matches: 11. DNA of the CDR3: TGTGCCAGCAGCCTCCGTCGGACTAGCGGGGGCAGCTACAATGAGCAGTTCTTC. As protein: CASSLRRTSGGSYNEQFF.

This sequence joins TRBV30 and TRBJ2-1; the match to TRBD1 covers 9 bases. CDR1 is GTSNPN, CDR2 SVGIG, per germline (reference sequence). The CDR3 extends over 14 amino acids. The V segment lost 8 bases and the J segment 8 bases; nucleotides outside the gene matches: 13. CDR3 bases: TGTGCCCTTGACAGGGGGATGGTTGGGGATGAGCAGTTCTTC. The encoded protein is CALDRGMVGDEQFF.

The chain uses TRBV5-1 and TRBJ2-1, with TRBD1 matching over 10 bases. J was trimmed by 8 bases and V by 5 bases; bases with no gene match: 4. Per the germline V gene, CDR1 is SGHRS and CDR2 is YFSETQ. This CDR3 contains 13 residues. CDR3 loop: CASRDGTGDEQFF. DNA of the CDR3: TGCGCCAGCAGGGACGGGACAGGGGATGAGCAGTTCTTC.

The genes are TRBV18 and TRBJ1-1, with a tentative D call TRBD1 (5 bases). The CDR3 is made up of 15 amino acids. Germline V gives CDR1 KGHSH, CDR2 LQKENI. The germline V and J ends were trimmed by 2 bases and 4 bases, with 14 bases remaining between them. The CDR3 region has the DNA TGTGCCAGCTCACCAAGGGGAAGACAGACCACTGAAGCTTTCTTT. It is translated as CASSPRGRQTTEAFF.

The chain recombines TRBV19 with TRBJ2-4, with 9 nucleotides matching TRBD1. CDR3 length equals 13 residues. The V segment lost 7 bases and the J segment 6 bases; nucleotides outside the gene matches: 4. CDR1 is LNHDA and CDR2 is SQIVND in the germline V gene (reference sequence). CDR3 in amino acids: CASTPDRGNIQYF. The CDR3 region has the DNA TGTGCCAGTACCCCGGACAGGGGAAACATTCAGTACTTC.

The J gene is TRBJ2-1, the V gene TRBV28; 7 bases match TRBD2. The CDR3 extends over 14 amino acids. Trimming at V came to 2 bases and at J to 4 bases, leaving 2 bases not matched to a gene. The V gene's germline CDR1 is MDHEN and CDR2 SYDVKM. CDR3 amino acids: CASSLDGGYNEQFF. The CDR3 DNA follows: TGTGCCAGCAGTTTAGACGGGGGGTACAATGAGCAGTTCTTC. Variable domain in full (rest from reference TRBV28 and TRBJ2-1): DVKVTQSSRYLVKRTGEKVFLECVQDMDHENMFWYRQDPGLGLRLIYFSYDVKMKEKGDIPEGYSVSREKKERFSLILESASTNQTSMYLCASSLDGGYNEQFFGPGTRLTVL.

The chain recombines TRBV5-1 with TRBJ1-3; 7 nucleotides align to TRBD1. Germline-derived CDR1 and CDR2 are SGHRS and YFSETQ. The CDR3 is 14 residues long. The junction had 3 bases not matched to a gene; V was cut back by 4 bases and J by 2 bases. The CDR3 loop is CASSLGTAGNTIYF. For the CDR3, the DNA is TGCGCCAGCAGCCTGGGGACAGCTGGAAACACCATATATTTT.

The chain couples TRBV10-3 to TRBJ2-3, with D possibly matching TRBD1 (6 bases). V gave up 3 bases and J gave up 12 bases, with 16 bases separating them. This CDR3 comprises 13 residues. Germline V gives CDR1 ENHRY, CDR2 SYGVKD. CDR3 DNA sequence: TGTGCCATCAGTGATATGATGCAGGGGAGCCAGTATTTT. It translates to CAISDMMQGSQYF.

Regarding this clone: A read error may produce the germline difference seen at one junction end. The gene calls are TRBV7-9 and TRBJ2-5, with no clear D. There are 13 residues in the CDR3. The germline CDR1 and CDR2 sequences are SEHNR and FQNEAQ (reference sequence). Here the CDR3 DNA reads TGTGCCAGCAGCCTACAGCATCAAGCGACCCAGTACTTC. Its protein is CASSLQHQATQYF. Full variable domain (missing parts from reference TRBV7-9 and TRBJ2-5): DTGVSQNPRHKITKRGQNVTFRCDPISEHNRLYWYRQTLGQGPEFLTYFQNEAQLEKSRLLSDRFSAERPKGSFSTLEIQRTEQGDSAMYLCASSLQHQATQYFGPGTRLLVL.

The CDR3 DNA follows: TGTGCCAGTAGTAGCCTAGCGGGGGGGTTATACAATGAGCAGTTCTTC. Amino acids: CASSSLAGGLYNEQFF. The V call is TRBV19, the J call TRBJ2-1; 12 bases fit TRBD2. CDR3 size: 16 residues. Germline CDR1 is LNHDA and CDR2 is SQIVND (reference sequence). V lost 4 bases to trimming and J lost 4 bases; unmatched junction nucleotides: 5.

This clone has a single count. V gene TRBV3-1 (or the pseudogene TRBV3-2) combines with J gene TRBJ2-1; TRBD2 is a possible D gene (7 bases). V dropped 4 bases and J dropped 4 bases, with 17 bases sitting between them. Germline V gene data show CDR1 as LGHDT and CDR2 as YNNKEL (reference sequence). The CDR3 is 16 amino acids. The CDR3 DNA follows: TGTGCCAGCAGCCCCTTTGAGGGGGAGGGGTACAATGAGCAGTTCTTC. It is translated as CASSPFEGEGYNEQFF.

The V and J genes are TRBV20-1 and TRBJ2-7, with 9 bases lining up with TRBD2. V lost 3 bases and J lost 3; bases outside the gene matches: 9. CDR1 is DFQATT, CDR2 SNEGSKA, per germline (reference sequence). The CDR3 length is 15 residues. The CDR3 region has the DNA TGCAGTGCTAGTCAACCGCGGGAGGGCCACTACGAGCAGTACTTC. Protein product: CSASQPREGHYEQYF.

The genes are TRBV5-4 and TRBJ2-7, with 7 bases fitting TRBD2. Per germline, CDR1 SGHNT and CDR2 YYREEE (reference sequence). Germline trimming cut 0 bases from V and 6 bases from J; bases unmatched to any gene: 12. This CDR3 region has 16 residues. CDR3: CASSLDPGLGFSEQYF. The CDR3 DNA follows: TGTGCCAGCAGCTTGGACCCTGGACTAGGATTCTCCGAGCAGTACTTC.

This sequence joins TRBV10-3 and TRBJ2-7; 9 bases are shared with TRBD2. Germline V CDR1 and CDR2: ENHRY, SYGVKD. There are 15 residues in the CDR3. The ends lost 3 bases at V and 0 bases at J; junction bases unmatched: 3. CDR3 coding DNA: TGTGCCATCAGTGATCAGACTAGCGGCTCCTACGAGCAGTACTTC. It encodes CAISDQTSGSYEQYF.

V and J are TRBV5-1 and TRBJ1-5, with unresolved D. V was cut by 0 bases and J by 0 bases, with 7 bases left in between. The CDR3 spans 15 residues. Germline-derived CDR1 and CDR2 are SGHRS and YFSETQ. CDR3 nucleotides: TGCGCCAGCAGCTTGGGTCAATCTAGCAATCAGCCCCAGCATTTT. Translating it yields CASSLGQSSNQPQHF. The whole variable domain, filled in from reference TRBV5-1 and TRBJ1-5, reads KAGVTQTPRYLIKTRGQQVTLSCSPISGHRSVSWYQQTPGQGLQFLFEYFSETQRNKGNFPGRFSGRQFSNSRSEMNVSTLELGDSALYLCASSLGQSSNQPQHFGDGTRLSIL.

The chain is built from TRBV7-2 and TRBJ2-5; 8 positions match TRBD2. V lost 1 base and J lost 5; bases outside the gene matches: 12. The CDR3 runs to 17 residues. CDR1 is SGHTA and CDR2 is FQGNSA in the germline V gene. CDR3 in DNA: TGTGCCAGCAGCTTAGTCGGGACTAGAGGTGTTGGGGAGACCCAGTACTTC. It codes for CASSLVGTRGVGETQYF.